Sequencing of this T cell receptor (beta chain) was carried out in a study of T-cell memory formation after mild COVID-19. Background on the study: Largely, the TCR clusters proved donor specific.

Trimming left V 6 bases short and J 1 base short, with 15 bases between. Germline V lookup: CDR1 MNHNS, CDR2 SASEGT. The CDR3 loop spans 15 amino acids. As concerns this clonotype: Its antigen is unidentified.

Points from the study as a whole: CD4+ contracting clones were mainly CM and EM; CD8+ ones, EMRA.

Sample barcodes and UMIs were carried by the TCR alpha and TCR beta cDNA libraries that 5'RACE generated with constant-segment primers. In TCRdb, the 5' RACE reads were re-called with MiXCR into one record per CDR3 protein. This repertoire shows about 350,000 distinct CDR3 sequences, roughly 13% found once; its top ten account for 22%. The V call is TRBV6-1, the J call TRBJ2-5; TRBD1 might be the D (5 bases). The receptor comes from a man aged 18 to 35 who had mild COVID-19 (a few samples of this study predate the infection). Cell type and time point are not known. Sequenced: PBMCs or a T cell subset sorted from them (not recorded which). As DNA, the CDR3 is TGTGCCAGCAGCTCGTTTCCAGGGATCCAAGAGACCCAGTACTTC. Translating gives CASSSFPGIQETQYF.